These 29 T cell receptor beta chains came from one sample sequenced in a study of blood T cell repertoires in COVID-19. Profiling relied on immunoSEQ multiplex PCR, and the TCRdb table lists in-frame clones only, not all of them. The sample lists approximately 220,000 clones, about 84% occurring once. The source material was PBMCs or T cells enriched from blood (not recorded which). These receptor sequences come from a middle-aged woman with acute COVID-19.

This clone was picked up many times. V and J are TRBV30 and TRBJ1-3, with D perhaps matching TRBD1 (6 bases). This CDR3 region has 14 residues. Trimming took off 5 bases at V and 0 bases at J, with 11 bases between the two ends. CDR1 is GTSNPN and CDR2 is SVGIG in the germline V gene (reference sequence). The CDR3 DNA reads TGTGCCTGGGGCCGGGACAACTCTGGAAACACCATATATTTT. Translation: CAWGRDNSGNTIYF.

The J gene is TRBJ2-1, the V gene TRBV5-1, with 11 nucleotides matching TRBD2. The CDR3 loop spans 16 amino acids. Germline trimming cut 2 bases from V and 3 bases from J; bases unmatched to any gene: 4. Germline V gives CDR1 SGHRS, CDR2 YFSETQ. The CDR3 region has the DNA TGCGCCAGCAGCTTATCTAGCGGGGGGTTCTACAATGAGCAGTTCTTC. This codes for CASSLSSGGFYNEQFF.

This chain uses TRBV5-8 with TRBJ2-5; D may be TRBD2 (6 bases). Germline-derived CDR1 and CDR2 are SGHTS and YDEGEE. The length of the CDR3 is 13 residues. V was shortened by 3 bases and J by 9 bases, with 15 bases between the two germline ends. Written as DNA, the CDR3 is TGTGCCAGCAGCTCGACCTTTACTAGCTCCCAGTACTTC. Protein sequence: CASSSTFTSSQYF.

The chain joins TRBV11-2 to TRBJ2-7, with TRBD2 matching 13 bases. The CDR3 loop spans 18 amino acids. Germline trimming cut 0 bases from V and 3 bases from J; bases unmatched to any gene: 8. Germline values: CDR1 SGHAT, CDR2 FQNNGV. The CDR3 region is CASSLDSGLAGEDYEQYF. Here the CDR3 DNA reads TGTGCCAGCAGCTTAGACTCTGGACTAGCGGGAGAGGACTACGAGCAGTACTTC.

The J gene is TRBJ1-5, the V gene TRBV19, with D unresolved. Germline V CDR1 and CDR2: LNHDA, SQIVND (reference sequence). Trimming shortened V by 5 bases and J by 1 base, and 9 bases separated the two germline ends. The CDR3 covers 14 residues. CDR3 DNA: TGTGCCAGTAGTGGAGGCGTAAGCAATCAGCCCCAGCATTTT. Translation: CASSGGVSNQPQHF.

The chain carries TRBV7-3 and TRBJ2-5; the match to TRBD1 covers 12 bases. The J segment lost 4 bases and the V segment lost 0 bases, leaving 3 bases of the junction unmatched. The CDR3 length is 16 residues. The germline V gene encodes CDR1 SGHTA and CDR2 FQGTGA. The CDR3 bases are TGTGCCAGCAGCTTAACCGGGACAGGGGGCCTAGAGACCCAGTACTTC. Its protein is CASSLTGTGGLETQYF.

This chain joins TRBV28 and TRBJ1-2, with D possibly TRBD1 on 6 matching bases. V lost 3 bases and J lost 4, with 12 bases in between. The CDR3 has 14 amino acids. The germline gives CDR1 MDHEN, CDR2 SYDVKM. The CDR3 loop reads CASSFGQLVYGYTF. The CDR3 coding sequence is TGTGCCAGCAGTTTTGGACAGTTAGTCTATGGCTACACCTTC.

The chain links TRBV7-3 to TRBJ1-1, with unresolved D. Germline-derived CDR1 and CDR2 are SGHTA and FQGTGA. The V end was cut by 6 bases, the J end by 5 bases, with 13 bases between. The CDR3 runs to 13 residues. In DNA, the CDR3 is TGTGCCAGCAGTATGCCGGGGAGTACTGAAGCTTTCTTT. Translated, it gives CASSMPGSTEAFF.

The chain recombines TRBV29-1 with TRBJ1-6, with D possibly TRBD1 on 6 matching bases. The CDR3 runs to 12 residues. CDR1 is SQVTM, CDR2 ANQGSEA, per germline. Trimming took off 4 bases at V and 12 bases at J, with 13 bases between the two ends. CDR3 in DNA: TGCAGCGTTGGACAGGACCAGGGACCCCTCCACTTT. As protein: CSVGQDQGPLHF.

There are a few counts of this clone. The chain carries TRBV14 and TRBJ2-7; 10 bases agree with TRBD1. J gave up 4 bases and V 4 bases, and 7 bases lay outside the gene matches. This CDR3 has 15 amino acids. CDR1 and CDR2 (germline): SGHDN, FVKESK. In DNA, the CDR3 is TGTGCCAGCAGCCGCCTCGGGGACAGGGGTTACGAGCAGTACTTC. This codes for CASSRLGDRGYEQYF.

V is TRBV6-1 and J is TRBJ1-5; D perhaps matches TRBD1 (5 bases). From germline, CDR1 is MNHNS and CDR2 SASEGT. V was cut by 1 base and J by 2 bases, with 6 bases left in between. The CDR3 is 14 residues long. The CDR3, as DNA: TGTGCCAGCAGTGAAGTCAGGGGCAATCAGCCCCAGCATTTT. Residues: CASSEVRGNQPQHF.

The J gene is TRBJ2-2, the V gene TRBV7-2; possibly TRBD2 for D (5 bases). Germline CDR1 SGHTA, CDR2 FQGNSA. There are 15 residues in the CDR3. Trimming took 3 bases from V and 2 from J, leaving 10 bases between them. CDR3 sequence (DNA): TGTGCCAGCAGCTTGGCGGGCCCTAACACCGGGGAGCTGTTTTTT. Residues: CASSLAGPNTGELFF.

The table lists this clone with a count of one. This chain links TRBV2 with TRBJ1-5, with 12 bases aligning to TRBD1. Per the germline V gene, CDR1 is SNHLY and CDR2 is FYNNEI. V gave up 6 bases and J gave up 6 bases; unmatched junction bases: 6. This CDR3 has 15 amino acids. The CDR3 reads CASRRDRGQSQPQHF. CDR3 nucleotides: TGTGCCAGCAGGAGGGACAGGGGGCAGAGTCAGCCCCAGCATTTT.

V usage is TRBV29-1 and J usage is TRBJ1-2; D unresolved. CDR1 and CDR2 (germline): SQVTM, ANQGSEA. V shed 3 bases and J shed 3 bases, with 8 bases lying between them. This CDR3 contains 12 residues. This CDR3 reads CSVEPGYYGYTF. The CDR3 DNA reads TGCAGCGTTGAGCCGGGTTACTATGGCTACACCTTC.

The chain recombines TRBV6-1 with TRBJ2-2; a weak D match, TRBD1 (6 bases). Per the germline V gene, CDR1 is MNHNS and CDR2 is SASEGT. The CDR3 covers 15 residues. Deletions cut 1 base from V and 3 bases from J, with 9 bases between. In DNA, the CDR3 is TGTGCCAGCAGTGAAGTGGACAGCCACACCGGGGAGCTGTTTTTT. Amino acid sequence: CASSEVDSHTGELFF.

The chain uses TRBV11-2 and TRBJ2-5; tentative D call: TRBD2 (7 bases). The V end was cut by 3 bases, the J end by 4 bases, with 15 bases between. CDR1 is SGHAT, CDR2 FQNNGV, per germline. CDR3 size: 15 residues. CDR3 coding DNA: TGTGCCAGCAGCTTTGGGGGGGGGCCACGAGAGACCCAGTACTTC. This translates into CASSFGGGPRETQYF.

This chain joins TRBV6-5 and TRBJ2-2; maybe TRBD1 (6 bases). Trimming left V 2 bases short and J 4 bases short, with 11 bases between. The CDR3 extends over 15 amino acids. Germline CDR1 is MNHEY and CDR2 is SVGAGI. The CDR3 protein is CASSYRGKGTGELFF. The CDR3 DNA sequence: TGTGCCAGCAGTTACAGGGGGAAAGGCACCGGGGAGCTGTTTTTT.

V is TRBV7-2 and J is TRBJ2-5; possibly TRBD2 for D (5 bases). The germline V gene encodes CDR1 SGHTA and CDR2 FQGNSA. This CDR3 comprises 14 residues. V lost 8 bases to trimming and J lost 4 bases, with 17 bases between them. The DNA of the CDR3 is TGTGCCAGCTCCCTCGGGCTAGCCCCAGAGACCCAGTACTTC. Encoded protein: CASSLGLAPETQYF. Full variable domain (outside the CDR3, taken from reference TRBV7-2 and TRBJ2-5): GAGVSQSPSNKVTEKGKDVELRCDPISGHTALYWYRQSLGQGLEFLIYFQGNSAPDKSGLPSDRFSAERTGGSVSTLTIQRTQQEDSAVYLCASSLGLAPETQYFGPGTRLLVL.

The chain carries TRBV12-3 or TRBV12-4 and TRBJ1-4, with TRBD1 matching 11 bases. The junction had 2 bases not matched to a gene; V was cut back by 6 bases and J by 11 bases. This CDR3 comprises 12 residues. CDR3 residues: CASRGTGGKLFF. DNA of the CDR3: TGTGCCAGCAGAGGGACAGGGGGGAAACTGTTTTTT.

V gene TRBV5-5 combines with J gene TRBJ1-3, with no clear D. The V gene lost 4 bases and the J gene lost 2 bases, with 13 bases spanning the gap. CDR3 length: 15 amino acids. Germline V lookup: CDR1 SGHKS, CDR2 YYEKEE (reference sequence). CDR3 region: CASSNSGEPGNTIYF. CDR3 nucleotide sequence: TGTGCCAGCAGCAATAGTGGGGAGCCTGGAAACACCATATATTTT.

CDR3 protein: CASSQDGITKETQYF. The CDR3 DNA is TGTGCCAGCAGCCAAGATGGCATAACAAAAGAGACCCAGTACTTC. The chain is built from TRBV14 and TRBJ2-5; D unresolved. The germline V and J ends were trimmed by 0 bases and 3 bases, with 11 bases remaining between them. The length of the CDR3 is 15 residues. Germline V lookup: CDR1 SGHDN, CDR2 FVKESK.

The V call is TRBV7-3, the J call TRBJ2-2, with 13 positions matching TRBD2. Losses at the gene ends were 4 bases for V and 4 bases for J; bases not matched to a gene: 3. CDR1 SGHTA and CDR2 FQGTGA come from the germline V gene. The CDR3 extends over 16 amino acids. The CDR3 coding sequence is TGTGCCAGCAGCTGGACTAGCGGGGGAACCACCGGGGAGCTGTTTTTT. Protein sequence: CASSWTSGGTTGELFF.

The chain couples TRBV6-5 to TRBJ1-2; 8 nucleotides align to TRBD1. The CDR3 is 13 amino acids. Per germline, CDR1 MNHEY and CDR2 SVGAGI. V lost 7 bases, J lost 8 bases, and 9 bases stayed unmatched. CDR3 residues: CASTYQGARGYTF. The CDR3 nucleotides read TGTGCCAGCACCTACCAGGGGGCGCGGGGCTACACCTTC.

This rearrangement joins TRBV4-1 to TRBJ1-5; tentatively, D is TRBD1 (6 bases). Trimming cost V 0 bases and J 3 bases, with 9 bases left between them. The CDR3 runs 15 residues. Germline lookup yields CDR1 MGHRA and CDR2 YSYEKL. This CDR3 reads CASSQDRGSNQPQHF. CDR3 coding DNA: TGCGCCAGCAGCCAAGACAGGGGTTCCAATCAGCCCCAGCATTTT.

J is TRBJ2-1 and V is TRBV28, with D perhaps matching TRBD1 (5 bases). V was cut by 3 bases and J by 0 bases, with 9 bases left in between. The CDR3 is 15 amino acids. Germline V gene data show CDR1 as MDHEN and CDR2 as SYDVKM. CDR3 nucleotide sequence: TGTGCCAGCAGTTTGTCAGGGTACTCCTACAATGAGCAGTTCTTC. Its translation: CASSLSGYSYNEQFF.

The chain carries TRBV2 and TRBJ2-2; TRBD1 matches 7 bases. CDR1 is SNHLY and CDR2 is FYNNEI in the germline V gene. The CDR3 has 14 residues. V trimming: 6 bases; J trimming: 1 base; junction bases outside the gene matches: 2. The CDR3 protein is CASSDRENTGELFF. DNA for the CDR3: TGTGCCAGCAGCGACAGGGAGAACACCGGGGAGCTGTTTTTT.

For this clone: Other DNA sequences within the sample encode an identical CDR3. The chain couples TRBV9 to TRBJ2-2; no firm D call. Germline V gene data show CDR1 as SGDLS and CDR2 as YYNGEE. V shed 0 bases and J shed 8 bases, with 8 bases lying between them. The CDR3 is 13 residues long. CDR3 sequence: CASSVGSSGELFF. The CDR3 DNA sequence: TGTGCCAGCAGCGTAGGGAGCTCGGGGGAGCTGTTTTTT.

The genes are TRBV10-2 and TRBJ2-3, with 7 bases identical to TRBD2. The CDR3 totals 13 residues. V lost 8 bases, J lost 1 base, and 3 bases stayed unmatched. Germline V gene lookup returns CDR1 WSHSY and CDR2 SAAADI. In nucleotides, the CDR3 is TGCGCCAGCCTAAGCGGGGGCACAGATACGCAGTATTTT. Translation: CASLSGGTDTQYF.

The chain combines TRBV5-1 with TRBJ1-1; the match to TRBD1 covers 8 bases. This CDR3 is 15 amino acids long. From germline, CDR1 is SGHRS and CDR2 YFSETQ. V gave up 0 bases and J gave up 7 bases; unmatched junction bases: 8. CDR3 sequence reads: CASSLDQGAVFEAFF. The CDR3 DNA reads TGCGCCAGCAGCTTGGACCAGGGGGCTGTATTTGAAGCTTTCTTT.